This T cell receptor (beta chain) was recorded in a study of glioma-infiltrating T cells. Amplification of TCR alpha and beta CDR3 regions from RNA used iRepertoire nested multiplex PCR. One entry per CDR3 protein results from TCRdb running MiXCR on the multiplex PCR reads. The repertoire holds 90,000 to 100,000 distinct CDR3 sequences, with about 37% as singletons. Germline V gives CDR1 MNHEY, CDR2 SVGAGI. Trimming left V 6 bases short and J 0 bases short, with 12 bases between. The CDR3 is 14 residues long. This receptor was identified in a human donor with low-grade glioma or glioblastoma, undergoing nonglioma brain surgery, or in good health (not recorded which). V and J are TRBV6-5 and TRBJ2-7; D is unresolved. The source material was glioma tissue, nonneoplastic brain tissue, or PBMCs (not recorded which). For the CDR3, the DNA is TGTGCCAGCAGGGCAGGACCGGGCTCCTACGAGCAGTACTTC. Its protein product is CASRAGPGSYEQYF.